Presented here are 21 T cell receptor beta chains from one specimen sequenced in a study of blood T cell repertoires in COVID-19. Assay: immunoSEQ multiplex PCR; the TCRdb copy retains only in-frame clones and omits some. The profile shows roughly 91,000 clones, almost 85% of them singletons. Sequencing was performed on peripheral blood. The source of these receptors is an elderly woman with acute or convalescent COVID-19.

This rearrangement joins TRBV5-1 to TRBJ2-2, with a tentative D call TRBD2 (6 bases). V was pared by 4 bases and J by 6 bases, with 16 bases between. The CDR3 has 15 residues. The germline V gene encodes CDR1 SGHRS and CDR2 YFSETQ. CDR3 residues: CASSLSGLASGELFF. In DNA, the CDR3 is TGCGCCAGCAGCCTATCGGGTCTAGCGTCCGGGGAGCTGTTTTTT.

This sequence joins TRBV19 and TRBJ1-5; D call uncertain. V was clipped by 6 bases and J by 4 bases, with 16 bases between them. CDR3 length: 15 residues. CDR1 LNHDA and CDR2 SQIVND come from the germline V gene (reference sequence). The CDR3 nucleotides read TGTGCCAGTAGACGGAGGTCCGCCGGGAATCAGCCCCAGCATTTT. It translates to CASRRRSAGNQPQHF.

V usage is TRBV4-1 and J usage is TRBJ2-7, with 11 bases that match TRBD2. The CDR3 extends over 16 amino acids. The junction had 7 bases not matched to a gene; V was cut back by 3 bases and J by 3 bases. The germline V gene encodes CDR1 MGHRA and CDR2 YSYEKL. CDR3 residues: CASSHQDGTSGYEQYF. CDR3 DNA sequence: TGCGCCAGCAGCCATCAAGACGGGACTAGCGGCTACGAGCAGTACTTC.

The genes are TRBV28 and TRBJ2-1, with D unclear. CDR3 length equals 13 residues. V lost 5 bases to trimming and J lost 12 bases, with 17 bases between them. Germline V gives CDR1 MDHEN, CDR2 SYDVKM. The CDR3 nucleotides read TGTGCCAGCAGTCCTCAAGACCATACGGGGCAGTTCTTC. Amino acid sequence: CASSPQDHTGQFF.

The chain links TRBV19 to TRBJ1-1, with D maybe TRBD1 (5 bases). CDR1 is LNHDA, CDR2 SQIVND, per germline (reference sequence). The ends were cut back, 3 bases at V and 4 bases at J, with 12 bases in the middle. The CDR3 contains 14 residues. This CDR3 reads CASSMTGGGTEAFF. The CDR3 bases are TGTGCCAGTAGTATGACGGGGGGAGGCACTGAAGCTTTCTTT.

This sequence joins TRBV4-1 and TRBJ2-3, with 11 bases aligning to TRBD2. Germline V CDR1 and CDR2: MGHRA, YSYEKL. CDR3 length: 18 residues. V lost 2 bases and J lost 4; bases outside the gene matches: 11. CDR3 DNA sequence: TGCGCCAGCAGCCAATTTGGGAATAGCGGGGGGGCAGCAGATACGCAGTATTTT. Translation: CASSQFGNSGGAADTQYF.

The chain links TRBV2 to TRBJ2-7; weak D call: TRBD2 (6 bases). Germline loops: CDR1 SNHLY, CDR2 FYNNEI. The V end lost 4 bases, the J end lost 2 bases, and 6 bases lay between the germline ends. The CDR3 is 12 residues long. The CDR3 reads CASSAGAYEQYF. The CDR3 DNA follows: TGTGCCAGCAGTGCGGGAGCCTACGAGCAGTACTTC.

The chain is built from TRBV2 and TRBJ1-2; perhaps TRBD1 as D (5 bases). The V end lost 4 bases, the J end lost 5 bases, and 11 bases lay between the germline ends. This CDR3 spans 13 amino acids. CDR1 is SNHLY and CDR2 is FYNNEI in the germline V gene. CDR3 loop: CASSVQGRYGYTF. CDR3 coding DNA: TGTGCCAGCAGTGTTCAGGGAAGGTATGGCTACACCTTC.

This chain links TRBV5-4 with TRBJ2-1; D ambiguous. V shed 2 bases and J shed 3 bases, with 3 bases lying between them. From germline, CDR1 is SGHNT and CDR2 YYREEE (reference sequence). The CDR3 spans 12 residues. As DNA, the CDR3 is TGTGCCAGCAGCTTCCTCTACAATGAGCAGTTCTTC. Its protein is CASSFLYNEQFF.

The J gene is TRBJ2-1, the V gene TRBV10-2; D possibly corresponds to TRBD2 (6 bases). The germline V gene has CDR1 WSHSY and CDR2 SAAADI. Trimming removed 6 bases at V and 0 bases at J, with 18 bases between. The CDR3 runs 17 residues. CDR3 nucleotide sequence: TGCGCCAGCAGGGAGGGGATAGCGGCCCCCTCCTACAATGAGCAGTTCTTC. This sequence encodes CASREGIAAPSYNEQFF.

The chain employs TRBV12-3 or TRBV12-4 and TRBJ1-2; no reliable D call. Between the trimmed V and J ends, which lost 6 bases and 7 bases, there was a span of 15 bases. This CDR3 has 13 residues. The CDR3 sequence is CASRTTDILGYTF. As DNA, the CDR3 is TGTGCCAGCAGGACTACCGACATCCTTGGCTACACCTTC.

The chain carries TRBV10-2 and TRBJ2-1; no clear D gene. V lost 3 bases, J lost 0 bases, and 9 bases lay in between. Germline V gene data show CDR1 as WSHSY and CDR2 as SAAADI. The CDR3 is made up of 15 amino acids. The CDR3 region is CASSEDTFSYNEQFF. The CDR3 DNA is TGCGCCAGCAGTGAAGACACCTTCTCCTACAATGAGCAGTTCTTC.

The rearrangement links TRBV7-9 to TRBJ1-2; D possibly corresponds to TRBD1 (6 bases). The germline V and J ends were trimmed by 0 bases and 10 bases, with 12 bases remaining between them. The CDR3 extends over 13 amino acids. Germline V gene lookup returns CDR1 SEHNR and CDR2 FQNEAQ (reference sequence). The CDR3 DNA reads TGTGCCAGCAGCTTAGCGCAGGGGAGAGACTACACCTTC. It specifies CASSLAQGRDYTF.

The V call is TRBV6-5, the J call TRBJ1-2; D is unresolved. Trimming left V 5 bases short and J 5 bases short, with 18 bases between. CDR3 length equals 15 residues. Per the germline V gene, CDR1 is MNHEY and CDR2 is SVGAGI. Here the CDR3 reads CASSSPISAVYGYTF. The CDR3 coding sequence is TGTGCCAGCAGTAGTCCGATATCGGCGGTTTATGGCTACACCTTC.

The rearrangement links TRBV7-2 to TRBJ1-2, with 7 positions matching TRBD1. This CDR3 region has 13 residues. CDR1 is SGHTA and CDR2 is FQGNSA in the germline V gene. V lost 5 bases and J lost 6; bases outside the gene matches: 6. The chain's CDR3 is CASSPRTGDGYTF. The CDR3 DNA is TGTGCCAGCAGCCCCCGAACAGGGGATGGCTACACCTTC.

The chain is built from TRBV20-1 and TRBJ2-5, with D hard to call. V dropped 2 bases and J dropped 2 bases, with 3 bases sitting between them. Per the germline V gene, CDR1 is DFQATT and CDR2 is SNEGSKA (reference sequence). The CDR3 totals 11 residues. CDR3 in amino acids: CSARSQETQYF. The CDR3 nucleotides read TGCAGTGCTAGATCGCAAGAGACCCAGTACTTC.

This chain uses TRBV27 with TRBJ1-5; 9 positions match TRBD1. V dropped 8 bases and J dropped 2; count of bases not matched to a gene: 19. The CDR3 loop spans 19 amino acids. Per the germline V gene, CDR1 is MNHEY and CDR2 is SMNVEV (reference sequence). CDR3 DNA: TGTGCCAGCTGGAGCACACCGGGACAGGGCTTGTTCCGCAATCAGCCCCAGCATTTT. This translates into CASWSTPGQGLFRNQPQHF.

The sample holds one count of this clone. This sequence joins TRBV3-1 (or the pseudogene TRBV3-2) and TRBJ2-3; 10 bases are shared with TRBD2. In germline, CDR1 is LGHDT, CDR2 YNNKEL (reference sequence). J was trimmed by 6 bases and V by 7 bases; bases with no gene match: 7. CDR3 length: 14 residues. The CDR3 is CASKERGGLDTQYF. The CDR3 DNA reads as TGTGCCAGCAAGGAGCGGGGGGGCCTCGATACGCAGTATTTT.

The chain is built from TRBV6-5 and TRBJ1-2; TRBD1 matches at 7 bases. V shed 4 bases and J 5 bases; nucleotides not matched to a gene: 10. Germline lookup yields CDR1 MNHEY and CDR2 SVGAGI. The CDR3 length is 15 residues. In DNA form, the CDR3 reads TGTGCCAGCAGTTCCAACAGGGGCGGTTTTTATGGCTACACCTTC. This encodes CASSSNRGGFYGYTF.

This chain uses TRBV19 with TRBJ2-3; 10 bases are a match to TRBD2. Unmatched junction bases numbered 7, after V lost 10 bases and J lost 6 bases. CDR1 is LNHDA and CDR2 is SQIVND in the germline V gene (reference sequence). The CDR3 sequence is 13 residues long. This CDR3 is CATTRTSGDTQYF. The CDR3 nucleotides are TGTGCCACCACAAGGACTAGCGGCGATACGCAGTATTTT.

The chain has TRBV28 and TRBJ1-5; D is possibly TRBD1 (5 bases). CDR3 length equals 18 residues. Trimming took off 6 bases at V and 0 bases at J, with 21 bases between the two ends. Germline V gene sequence: CDR1 MDHEN, CDR2 SYDVKM. CDR3 in amino acids: CASSLQGLGLYSNQPQHF. CDR3 in DNA: TGTGCCAGCAGCCTCCAGGGTCTCGGGCTCTATAGCAATCAGCCCCAGCATTTT.